Sequencing of this T cell receptor (beta chain) was carried out in a study of blood T cell repertoires in COVID-19. Trimming took 7 bases from V and 2 from J, leaving 6 bases between them. This CDR3 spans 12 amino acids. Germline values: CDR1 MNHEY, CDR2 SMNVEV (reference sequence). The repertoire was sequenced with immunoSEQ multiplex PCR; TCRdb's copy has only in-frame clones and lacks some. The table has around 230,000 clones, 85% seen once. Sequencing was carried out using peripheral blood. V gene TRBV27 combines with J gene TRBJ1-5; D gene unclear. The origin of this receptor is a man between 45 and 60 years old with COVID-19, enrolled during active disease. CDR3 nucleotide sequence: TGTGCCAGCACTACGGGCAATCAGCCCCAGCATTTT. Amino acids: CASTTGNQPQHF.